This TCR beta chain was sequenced in a study of shared clonotypes between healthy human individuals. Across the study: Three CD4 naive, three CD4 memory, two CD8 naive and one CD8 memory plate were used per donor.

Replicate PCRs for sorted subsets used 200 ng DNA; this equaled tens of thousands of T cell genomes. Sequenced by immunoSEQ multiplex PCR; TCRdb stores in-frame clones only, minus some. The sample yields more than 400,000 clones, roughly 95% seen once. Deletions cut 5 bases from V and 2 bases from J, with 13 bases between. Germline loops: CDR1 MNHEY, CDR2 SVGAGI. The CDR3 has 14 residues. V gene TRBV6-5 combines with J gene TRBJ2-7; either TRBD1 or TRBD2 may fit D (5 bases each). The receptor's source is a woman aged 25 to 39 in good health. The specimen was naive CD4+ T cells sorted from blood. Regarding subset: CD45RA+ positively selected. CDR3 DNA sequence: TGTGCCAGCAGTGCCCGGGACGGCGCCTACGAGCAGTACTTC. It yields the protein CASSARDGAYEQYF.